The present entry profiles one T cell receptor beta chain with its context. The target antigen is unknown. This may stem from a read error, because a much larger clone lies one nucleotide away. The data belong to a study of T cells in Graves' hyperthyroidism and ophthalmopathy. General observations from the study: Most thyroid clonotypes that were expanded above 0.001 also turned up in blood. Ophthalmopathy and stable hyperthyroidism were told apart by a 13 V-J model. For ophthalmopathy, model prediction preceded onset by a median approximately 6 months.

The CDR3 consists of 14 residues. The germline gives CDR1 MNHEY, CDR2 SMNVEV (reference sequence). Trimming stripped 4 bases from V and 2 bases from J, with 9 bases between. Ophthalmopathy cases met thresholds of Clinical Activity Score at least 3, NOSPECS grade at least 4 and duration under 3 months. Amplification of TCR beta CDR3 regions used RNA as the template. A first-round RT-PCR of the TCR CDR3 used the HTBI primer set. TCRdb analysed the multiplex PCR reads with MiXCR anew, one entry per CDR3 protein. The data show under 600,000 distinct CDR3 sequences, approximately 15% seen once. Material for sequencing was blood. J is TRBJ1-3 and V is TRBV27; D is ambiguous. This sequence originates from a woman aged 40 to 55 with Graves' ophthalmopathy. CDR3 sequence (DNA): TGTGCCAGCAGTTCCTCGTACCCTGGAAACACCATATATTTT. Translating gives CASSSSYPGNTIYF.